The entry below describes one TCR beta chain. Its specificity is unknown. This may arise from a read error, as a much more abundant clone is one base away. This sample stems from a study of blood T cells in healthy people across ages. Study conclusions and caveats: Naive CD4+ cells and diversity were both higher in long-lived donors than in aged donors.

Every sample yielded at least 6 million isolated PBMCs. Primed by a sample-barcoded 5' primer and a J-beta primer mix, a second PCR proceeded for 7 to 11 cycles. With 12 random nucleotides, a template-switch adaptor tagged each individual cDNA molecule. TCRdb used MiXCR to reprocess the 5' RACE reads, holding one entry per CDR3 protein. The table lists 800,000 to 1,000,000 distinct CDR3 sequences, around 46% of them singletons. The TCR comes from a man aged 30-40 years in good health. What was sequenced was blood.

In nucleotides, the CDR3 is TGTGCCAGCAGCCCCCGGGCCTATGGCTACACCTTC. Translated, it gives CASSPRAYGYTF. The chain joins TRBV28 to TRBJ1-2, with D uncertain. This CDR3 has 12 residues. Trimming cost V 6 bases and J 4 bases, with 9 bases left between them. From germline, CDR1 is MDHEN and CDR2 SYDVKM.